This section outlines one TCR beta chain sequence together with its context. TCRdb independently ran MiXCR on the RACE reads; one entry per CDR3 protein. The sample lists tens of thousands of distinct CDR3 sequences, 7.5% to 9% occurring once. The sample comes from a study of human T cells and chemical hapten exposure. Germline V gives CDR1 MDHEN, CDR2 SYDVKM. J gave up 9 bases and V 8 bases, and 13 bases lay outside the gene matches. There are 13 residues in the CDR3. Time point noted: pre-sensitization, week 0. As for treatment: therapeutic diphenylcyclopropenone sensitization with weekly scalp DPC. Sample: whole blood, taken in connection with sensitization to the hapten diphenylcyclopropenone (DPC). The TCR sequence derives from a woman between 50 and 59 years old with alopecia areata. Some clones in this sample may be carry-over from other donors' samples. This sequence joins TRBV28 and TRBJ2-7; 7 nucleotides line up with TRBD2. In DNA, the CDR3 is TGTGCCAGCGCCCAGACGGGGCGGGGGAGGCAGTACTTC. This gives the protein CASAQTGRGRQYF. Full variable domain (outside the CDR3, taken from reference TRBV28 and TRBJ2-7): DVKVTQSSRYLVKRTGEKVFLECVQDMDHENMFWYRQDPGLGLRLIYFSYDVKMKEKGDIPEGYSVSREKKERFSLILESASTNQTSMYLCASAQTGRGRQYFGPGTRLTVT.